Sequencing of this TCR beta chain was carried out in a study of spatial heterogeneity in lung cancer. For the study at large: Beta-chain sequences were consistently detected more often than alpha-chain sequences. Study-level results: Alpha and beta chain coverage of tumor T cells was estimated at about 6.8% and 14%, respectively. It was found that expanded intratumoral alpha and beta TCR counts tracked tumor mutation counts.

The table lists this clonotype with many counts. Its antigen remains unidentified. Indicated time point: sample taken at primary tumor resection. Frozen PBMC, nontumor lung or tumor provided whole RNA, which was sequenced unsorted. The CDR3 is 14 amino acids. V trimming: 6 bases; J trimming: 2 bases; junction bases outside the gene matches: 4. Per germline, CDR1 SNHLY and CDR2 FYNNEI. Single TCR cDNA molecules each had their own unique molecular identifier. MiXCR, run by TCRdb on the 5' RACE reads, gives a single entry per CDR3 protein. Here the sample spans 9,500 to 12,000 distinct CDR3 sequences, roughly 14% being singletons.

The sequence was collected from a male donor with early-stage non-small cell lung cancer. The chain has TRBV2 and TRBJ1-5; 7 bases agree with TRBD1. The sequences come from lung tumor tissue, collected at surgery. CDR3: CASRFGQGNQPQHF. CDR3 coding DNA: TGTGCCAGCAGATTTGGACAGGGCAATCAGCCCCAGCATTTT.